The 27 T cell receptor beta chains below come from one sample, sequenced in a study of T cells after yellow fever vaccination. TCRdb re-called the 5' RACE reads through MiXCR, storing one row per CDR3 protein. The sample holds more than 350,000 distinct CDR3 sequences, about 9.9% seen once. The sequencing here drew on PBMCs, taken on the day of the first yellow fever vaccination. The receptors were sampled from a man between 18 and 29 years old who received the YFV17D yellow fever vaccine.

V usage is TRBV7-2 and J usage is TRBJ2-1; 12 positions agree with TRBD2. The germline V gene encodes CDR1 SGHTA and CDR2 FQGNSA. Trimming took 5 bases from V and 16 from J; bases not matched to a gene: 9. The CDR3 totals 13 residues. CDR3 protein: CASSPRTSGVLFF. CDR3 coding DNA: TGTGCCAGCAGCCCCAGGACTAGCGGGGTGTTATTCTTC.

V is TRBV27 and J is TRBJ1-6; D is unresolved. Germline values: CDR1 MNHEY, CDR2 SMNVEV (reference sequence). V lost 0 bases, J lost 7 bases, and 7 bases lay in between. The CDR3 runs 14 residues. The CDR3 nucleotides are TGTGCCAGCAGTTTATCGTTCACGAATTCACCCCTCCACTTT. Translated, it gives CASSLSFTNSPLHF.

This clonotype was seen a few times. This chain's CDR3 is CASSYSGIGTGELFF. The CDR3 DNA sequence: TGTGCCAGCAGTTACTCAGGGATCGGCACCGGGGAGCTGTTTTTT. This chain joins TRBV6-5 and TRBJ2-2; no clear D gene. Trimming pared 0 bases from V and 4 bases from J, leaving 9 bases between. Germline assignment: CDR1 MNHEY and CDR2 SVGAGI. This CDR3 region has 15 residues.

In this sample, this clonotype turned up a few times. The gene calls are TRBV28 and TRBJ2-1; the match to TRBD2 covers 9 bases. V lost 0 bases, J lost 8 bases, and 2 bases stayed unmatched. The CDR3 spans 14 residues. Germline lookup yields CDR1 MDHEN and CDR2 SYDVKM. The CDR3 DNA reads as TGTGCCAGCAGTTTATGGGCGGGGGGGCATGAGCAGTTCTTC. Amino acids: CASSLWAGGHEQFF.

This clonotype turned up a few times. The V and J genes are TRBV27 and TRBJ2-7; D is possibly TRBD2 (6 bases). CDR3 length: 14 residues. Germline-derived CDR1 and CDR2 are MNHEY and SMNVEV (reference sequence). V was trimmed by 1 base and J by 3 bases, leaving 10 bases between them. The chain's CDR3 is CASSLFPGGYEQYF. As DNA, the CDR3 is TGTGCCAGCAGTTTATTTCCCGGGGGCTACGAGCAGTACTTC.

This chain joins TRBV5-5 and TRBJ1-2; D unresolved. The length of the CDR3 is 15 residues. Trimming removed 4 bases from V and 6 bases from J, with 19 bases in between. Germline V CDR1 and CDR2: SGHKS, YYEKEE (reference sequence). The CDR3 protein is CASSPWTAGGNGYTF. The CDR3 bases are TGTGCCAGCAGCCCTTGGACCGCAGGAGGAAATGGCTACACCTTC.

The V and J genes are TRBV19 and TRBJ2-3; either TRBD1 or TRBD2 may fit D (5 bases each). From germline, CDR1 is LNHDA and CDR2 SQIVND (reference sequence). The CDR3 is 15 residues long. V was shortened by 7 bases and J by 5 bases, with 19 bases between the two germline ends. CDR3 sequence: CASKGTGTPGDTQYF. Here the CDR3 DNA reads TGTGCCAGTAAAGGCACGGGGACCCCGGGAGATACGCAGTATTTT.

This chain connects TRBV6-5 to TRBJ2-1, with D perhaps TRBD1 (6 bases). The V and J ends lost 2 bases and 5 bases respectively, with 10 bases between them. CDR3 length: 14 residues. In germline, CDR1 is MNHEY, CDR2 SVGAGI. The chain's CDR3 is CASSYQGNNNEQFF. The CDR3 DNA follows: TGTGCCAGCAGTTACCAGGGGAACAACAATGAGCAGTTCTTC.

Written as DNA, the CDR3 is TGTGCCAGCAGTTTAGTTAGCGGGGGGAGCTCCTACAATGAGCAGTTCTTC. As protein: CASSLVSGGSSYNEQFF. This chain joins TRBV12-3 or TRBV12-4 and TRBJ2-1; 10 positions agree with TRBD2. Germline trimming cut 1 base from V and 0 bases from J; bases unmatched to any gene: 3. There are 17 residues in the CDR3.

The chain is built from TRBV18 and TRBJ1-5; D ambiguous. Germline CDR1 KGHSH, CDR2 LQKENI. CDR3 length: 14 amino acids. The V gene lost 2 bases and the J gene lost 8 bases, with 13 bases spanning the gap. Written as DNA, the CDR3 is TGTGCCAGCTCACCAGGACTAAACTGGGAGCCCCAGCATTTT. This encodes CASSPGLNWEPQHF.

This clonotype was counted between two and nine times. This chain links TRBV7-9 with TRBJ1-2; D gene uncertain. This CDR3 has 14 residues. Germline CDR1 reads SEHNR; CDR2 reads FQNEAQ (reference sequence). The germline V and J ends were trimmed by 3 bases and 3 bases, with 11 bases remaining between them. CDR3 sequence (DNA): TGTGCCAGCAGCTTCGAGCCAAGGGACTATGGCTACACCTTC. It is translated as CASSFEPRDYGYTF.

In this sample, this clonotype turned up a few times. CDR3 sequence (DNA): TGCGCCAGCAGCCAAGTCTTCGACAGACTAAACACCGGGGAGCTGTTTTTT. Amino acid sequence: CASSQVFDRLNTGELFF. V is TRBV4-3 and J is TRBJ2-2, with D possibly called TRBD1 or TRBD2 (5 bases each). This CDR3 contains 17 residues. The ends were cut back, 1 base at V and 2 bases at J, with 14 bases in the middle. Germline V gene sequence: CDR1 LGHNA, CDR2 YSLEER.

This clonotype has ten or more counts. This chain connects TRBV20-1 to TRBJ1-5; 8 bases are a match to TRBD1. Germline values: CDR1 DFQATT, CDR2 SNEGSKA (reference sequence). This CDR3 spans 15 amino acids. V was pared by 4 bases and J by 2 bases, with 7 bases of the junction left unmatched. CDR3 sequence: CSATQGAGGNQPQHF. In nucleotides, the CDR3 is TGCAGTGCTACCCAGGGGGCTGGGGGCAATCAGCCCCAGCATTTT.

This clonotype was found a few times. The V gene is TRBV7-9, the J gene TRBJ1-1; no reliable D call. From germline, CDR1 is SEHNR and CDR2 FQNEAQ (reference sequence). The CDR3 is 12 amino acids. Trimming cost V 7 bases and J 5 bases, with 11 bases left between them. The CDR3 nucleotides read TGTGCCAGCACCGTGGCGGGTACTGAAGCTTTCTTT. This codes for CASTVAGTEAFF.

The sample holds a few counts of this clonotype. The J gene is TRBJ2-7, the V gene TRBV6-1; 8 bases are a match to TRBD2. Per germline, CDR1 MNHNS and CDR2 SASEGT. The CDR3 length is 16 residues. The junction had 6 bases not matched to a gene; V was cut back by 0 bases and J by 2 bases. The DNA of the CDR3 is TGTGCCAGCAGTGAAGCGCGGGGGGCCGGCCCCTACGAGCAGTACGTC. Translated, it gives CASSEARGAGPYEQYV.

This clonotype was observed at least ten times. The chain carries TRBV12-3 or TRBV12-4 and TRBJ1-2; no clear D. The V and J ends lost 5 bases and 5 bases respectively, with 12 bases between them. This CDR3 has 13 amino acids. In DNA form, the CDR3 reads TGTGCCAGCAGTCGGACTGAGGAGTATGGCTACACCTTC. This gives the protein CASSRTEEYGYTF.

This clonotype was observed a few times. The chain couples TRBV27 to TRBJ2-3, with D possibly being TRBD2 (6 bases). V was clipped by 4 bases and J by 2 bases, with 19 bases between them. CDR3 size: 17 residues. Germline V gives CDR1 MNHEY, CDR2 SMNVEV (reference sequence). CDR3 amino acids: CASSSVLTGDPTDTQYF. CDR3 sequence (DNA): TGTGCCAGCAGTTCAGTCCTTACGGGGGACCCCACAGATACGCAGTATTTT.

V and J are TRBV4-2 and TRBJ1-6, with D hard to call. The CDR3 contains 19 residues. The V and J ends lost 0 bases and 2 bases respectively, with 17 bases between them. Germline assignment: CDR1 LGHNA and CDR2 YNFKEQ. The CDR3 DNA reads as TGTGCCAGCAGCCAAGATAATGGAGGGCTACTCACCTATAATTCACCCCTCCACTTT. It yields the protein CASSQDNGGLLTYNSPLHF.

This clonotype appeared a few times. The genes are TRBV12-3 or TRBV12-4 and TRBJ2-1, with no clear D. V was trimmed by 6 bases and J by 7 bases, leaving 13 bases between them. The CDR3 is 13 amino acids. The CDR3 sequence: CASSSSAGNEQFF. The CDR3 DNA sequence: TGTGCCAGCAGCTCTTCGGCTGGGAATGAGCAGTTCTTC.

The chain carries TRBV6-1 and TRBJ2-7; TRBD1 agrees at 8 bases. CDR1 MNHNS and CDR2 SASEGT come from the germline V gene. The CDR3 sequence is 15 residues long. Trimming took 6 bases from V and 2 from J; bases not matched to a gene: 9. In DNA form, the CDR3 reads TGTGCCAGCAGGCGCCATGACAGGGGAGCCTACGAGCAGTACTTC. It encodes CASRRHDRGAYEQYF.

This clonotype has a count of ten or more. This chain links TRBV5-1 with TRBJ1-3, with D maybe TRBD1 (6 bases). CDR1 is SGHRS, CDR2 YFSETQ, per germline. This CDR3 has 14 amino acids. V lost 5 bases and J lost 2, with 11 bases in between. CDR3 loop: CASSSGQPGNTIYF. The DNA for the CDR3 is TGCGCCAGCAGTTCGGGACAACCTGGAAACACCATATATTTT.

This clonotype was counted only a few times. This rearrangement joins TRBV7-6 to TRBJ2-3, with 8 bases aligning to TRBD2. V lost 3 bases, J lost 4 bases, and 6 bases stayed unmatched. This CDR3 has 15 residues. The germline gives CDR1 SGHVS, CDR2 FNYEAQ. The CDR3 DNA follows: TGTGCCAGCAGCTTCTCCGGGGGGGCCGCAGATACGCAGTATTTT. Translating gives CASSFSGGAADTQYF.

This clonotype occurred a few times. The V gene is TRBV2, the J gene TRBJ1-5; 7 nucleotides align to TRBD1. The CDR3 extends over 16 amino acids. CDR1 is SNHLY and CDR2 is FYNNEI in the germline V gene. The ends lost 8 bases at V and 2 bases at J; junction bases unmatched: 12. The CDR3 protein is CASGGRGTGGNQPQHF. For the CDR3, the DNA is TGTGCCAGCGGGGGCCGAGGAACAGGGGGCAATCAGCCCCAGCATTTT.

The chain recombines TRBV29-1 with TRBJ2-7, with D hard to call. CDR3 size: 14 residues. Trimming removed 6 bases from V and 3 bases from J, with 18 bases in between. CDR1 and CDR2 from the germline V gene are SQVTM and ANQGSEA. The CDR3 DNA follows: TGCAGCGTCTACTTGACAACTACCATCTACGAGCAGTACTTC. Its translation is CSVYLTTTIYEQYF.

This clonotype turned up a few times. DNA for the CDR3: TGCAGCGTTGAAGATGCGGGGGGGCGTCCAGAGACCCAGTACTTC. It yields the protein CSVEDAGGRPETQYF. The rearrangement joins TRBV29-1 to TRBJ2-5, with 9 nucleotides matching TRBD2. The junction had 6 bases not matched to a gene; V was cut back by 0 bases and J by 4 bases. Germline loops: CDR1 SQVTM, CDR2 ANQGSEA. CDR3 length equals 15 residues.

A single count supports this clonotype. Germline is not matched at one junction end, which may reflect a read error. The rearrangement links TRBV28 to TRBJ2-2; D tentatively fits TRBD1 or TRBD2 (5 bases each). The CDR3 extends over 12 amino acids. Germline CDR1 MDHEN, CDR2 SYDVKM. CDR3 sequence (DNA): TGTGCCATGAAGGGAAGGGACGGGGAGCCGTTTTTT. Translating gives CAMKGRDGEPFF.

This clonotype was counted between two and nine times. The chain carries TRBV20-1 and TRBJ2-1, with 11 bases lining up with TRBD2. The germline V gene encodes CDR1 DFQATT and CDR2 SNEGSKA (reference sequence). V was clipped by 6 bases and J by 6 bases; unmatched bases: 7. The CDR3 runs to 14 residues. The CDR3 DNA sequence: TGCAGTGCAATTAGCGGGGGGGCCTTCAATGAGCAGTTCTTC. Translating gives CSAISGGAFNEQFF.